These 16 T cell receptor beta chains were all obtained from the same sample, sequenced in a study of blood T cell repertoires in COVID-19. TCRdb keeps only in-frame clones here, not all; method: immunoSEQ multiplex PCR. Of fewer than 300,000 clones listed, approximately 81% are singletons. Material: peripheral blood. Receptors originate from a woman under 30 with acute or convalescent COVID-19.

This sequence joins TRBV4-3 and TRBJ1-1, with D possibly TRBD1 on 5 matching bases. This CDR3 comprises 15 residues. The germline V and J ends were trimmed by 1 base and 6 bases, with 15 bases remaining between them. Germline V gene data show CDR1 as LGHNA and CDR2 as YSLEER. In DNA, the CDR3 is TGCGCCAGCAGCCAAGTTCGTCTATCGGGGGCTGAAGCTTTCTTT. Translating gives CASSQVRLSGAEAFF.

The V and J genes are TRBV6-5 and TRBJ1-3; weak D call: TRBD1 (5 bases). CDR1 is MNHEY and CDR2 is SVGAGI in the germline V gene. V was shortened by 6 bases and J by 4 bases, with 13 bases between the two germline ends. CDR3 size: 14 residues. The DNA of the CDR3 is TGTGCCAGCAGACCTGGGGGGGGAGGAAACACCATATATTTT. This codes for CASRPGGGGNTIYF.

In this sample, this clone turned up once. V usage is TRBV5-6 and J usage is TRBJ2-1; the match to TRBD2 covers 9 bases. Germline V lookup: CDR1 SGHDT, CDR2 YYEEEE. There are 16 residues in the CDR3. Trimming took 1 base from V and 3 from J; bases not matched to a gene: 5. The CDR3 reads CASSLLAGQNYNEQFF. In nucleotides, the CDR3 is TGTGCCAGCAGCTTGCTAGCGGGGCAAAACTACAATGAGCAGTTCTTC.

V usage is TRBV5-1 and J usage is TRBJ2-3; 11 bases line up with TRBD2. Looked up from germline, CDR1 is SGHRS and CDR2 is YFSETQ. The CDR3 loop spans 16 amino acids. Trimming cost V 4 bases and J 0 bases; bases outside gene matches: 4. In DNA form, the CDR3 reads TGCGCCAGCAGCGTGACTAGCGGGACTAGCACAGATACGCAGTATTTT. It is translated as CASSVTSGTSTDTQYF.

The chain joins TRBV30 to TRBJ1-4, with a tentative D call TRBD1 (5 bases). The germline gives CDR1 GTSNPN, CDR2 SVGIG (reference sequence). Trimming pared 2 bases from V and 7 bases from J, leaving 11 bases between. CDR3 length: 13 residues. CDR3 in DNA: TGTGCCTGGAGTTTGCAGGGCGGTGAAAAACTGTTTTTT. This translates into CAWSLQGGEKLFF.

This chain links TRBV6-2 or TRBV6-3 with TRBJ2-7; D is perhaps TRBD2 (6 bases). The CDR3 is 15 amino acids. Germline V gene sequence: CDR1 MNHEY, CDR2 SVGEGT. V was cut by 2 bases and J by 5 bases, with 16 bases left in between. CDR3: CASSYPSGEVDEQYF. The CDR3 DNA reads TGTGCCAGCAGTTACCCCTCGGGAGAAGTAGACGAGCAGTACTTC.

J is TRBJ2-7 and V is TRBV18; 7 nucleotides agree with TRBD1. This CDR3 is built from 14 residues. The trim removed 3 bases at V and 6 bases at J, leaving 8 bases unmatched. The germline V gene has CDR1 KGHSH and CDR2 LQKENI. The CDR3 DNA follows: TGTGCCAGCTCACCCCAGAAGACAGGGTTCGAGCAGTACTTC. Its protein is CASSPQKTGFEQYF.

The chain recombines TRBV19 with TRBJ2-1; 8 nucleotides align to TRBD2. V was pared by 4 bases and J by 6 bases, with 2 bases of the junction left unmatched. Germline V gives CDR1 LNHDA, CDR2 SQIVND (reference sequence). The CDR3 runs 13 residues. CDR3 sequence reads: CASSRGLANEQFF. CDR3 sequence (DNA): TGTGCCAGTAGTAGAGGACTAGCCAATGAGCAGTTCTTC.

This clone was recorded once. The chain uses TRBV25-1 and TRBJ2-7, with a tentative D call TRBD1 (6 bases). Germline CDR1 is MGHDK and CDR2 is SYGVNS. V was pared by 6 bases and J by 5 bases, with 17 bases between. The CDR3 is made up of 14 amino acids. The CDR3 spells CASRDFTGSHEQYF. CDR3 DNA sequence: TGTGCCAGCAGGGACTTTACAGGGTCCCACGAGCAGTACTTC.

The chain has TRBV7-3 and TRBJ2-1, with TRBD2 identical over 10 bases. V lost 5 bases, J lost 3 bases, and 4 bases stayed unmatched. Germline CDR1 is SGHTA and CDR2 is FQGTGA. The CDR3 totals 15 residues. The CDR3 nucleotides read TGTGCCAGCAGCGTTTCTAGCGGGAGCTACAATGAGCAGTTCTTC. Encoded protein: CASSVSSGSYNEQFF. The variable domain in full, with the rest retrieved from reference TRBV7-3 and TRBJ2-1, is GAGVSQTPSNKVTEKGKYVELRCDPISGHTALYWYRQSLGQGPEFLIYFQGTGAADDSGLPNDRFFAVRPEGSVSTLKIQRTERGDSAVYLCASSVSSGSYNEQFFGPGTRLTVL.

The V gene is TRBV12-3 or TRBV12-4, the J gene TRBJ1-2; no clear D. V was pared by 6 bases and J by 3 bases, with 11 bases between. This CDR3 has 13 residues. The CDR3 sequence: CASSPAEDYGYTF. The CDR3 DNA sequence: TGTGCCAGCAGCCCTGCAGAAGACTATGGCTACACCTTC.

The chain combines TRBV28 with TRBJ1-2; 8 nucleotides align to TRBD1. Trimming cost V 10 bases and J 5 bases; bases outside gene matches: 15. Germline values: CDR1 MDHEN, CDR2 SYDVKM. The CDR3 is 15 amino acids. The chain's CDR3 is CATKDREGIIYGYTF. Written as DNA, the CDR3 is TGTGCCACCAAGGACAGGGAAGGTATAATTTATGGCTACACCTTC.

Details on this clone: The identical CDR3 is also encoded by other nucleotide sequences in the sample. This chain connects TRBV6-5 to TRBJ1-2; D remains ambiguous. With 0 bases removed from V and 2 bases from J, the gap between germline ends came to 7 bases. Germline CDR1 reads MNHEY; CDR2 reads SVGAGI. The CDR3 extends over 14 amino acids. The CDR3 loop reads CASSYSFGNYGYTF. In DNA form, the CDR3 reads TGTGCCAGCAGTTACTCATTCGGGAACTATGGCTACACCTTC.

This chain joins TRBV6-5 and TRBJ1-3; weak D call: TRBD1 (5 bases). CDR3 size: 15 residues. The V end lost 8 bases, the J end lost 0 bases, and 14 bases lay between the germline ends. In germline, CDR1 is MNHEY, CDR2 SVGAGI. This CDR3 reads CASGRDWSSGNTIYF. DNA for the CDR3: TGTGCCAGCGGCCGGGACTGGAGCTCTGGAAACACCATATATTTT.

The table lists this clone with a count of one. The gene calls are TRBV5-6 and TRBJ2-7; D is unclear. This CDR3 region has 11 residues. V gave up 3 bases and J gave up 2 bases, with 3 bases separating them. Germline CDR1 SGHDT, CDR2 YYEEEE. CDR3 amino acids: CASSSAYEQYF. In nucleotides, the CDR3 is TGTGCCAGCAGCTCGGCCTACGAGCAGTACTTC.

CDR3 in amino acids: CASSPLQGEGYGYTF. The CDR3 DNA follows: TGTGCCAGCTCACCGTTACAGGGTGAGGGCTATGGCTACACCTTC. This chain joins TRBV18 and TRBJ1-2, with D possibly TRBD1 on 6 matching bases. The V and J ends lost 3 bases and 4 bases respectively, with 15 bases between them. Germline V lookup: CDR1 KGHSH, CDR2 LQKENI. CDR3 length: 15 amino acids.